One sample yielded the 2 T cell receptor beta chains listed below, sequenced in a study of blood T cells in healthy people across ages. Primers used in a second PCR of roughly 6 to 12 cycles were a sample-barcoded 5' primer and a J-beta primer mix. Using its own MiXCR run on the 5' RACE reads, TCRdb lists one record per CDR3 protein. The sample lists 1.8 million or so distinct CDR3 sequences; more than 35% were seen once. Sequenced: blood. These receptors were collected from a human donor in good health.

The rearrangement links TRBV27 to TRBJ1-5, with a tentative D call TRBD1 (6 bases). V was pared by 3 bases and J by 3 bases, with 12 bases between. CDR3 size: 15 residues. CDR1 and CDR2 from the germline V gene are MNHEY and SMNVEV (reference sequence). The CDR3 coding sequence is TGTGCCAGCAGTTTCTCAGGGGCGGTCAATCAGCCCCAGCATTTT. Translating gives CASSFSGAVNQPQHF.

The chain uses TRBV20-1 and TRBJ2-1; 7 positions match TRBD2. V gave up 5 bases and J gave up 4 bases; unmatched junction bases: 5. The CDR3 is 13 amino acids. Germline values: CDR1 DFQATT, CDR2 SNEGSKA (reference sequence). CDR3: CSAGWGGYNEQFF. CDR3 coding DNA: TGCAGTGCTGGGTGGGGGGGGTACAATGAGCAGTTCTTC.